This T cell receptor (beta chain) was profiled in a study of a mutant IDH1 vaccine in newly diagnosed glioma. For the study at large: Either 4-6 weeks after radiotherapy alone or alongside temozolomide, vaccination was begun. Patients got radiotherapy, temozolomide, or both beforehand, and most got both. Overall study findings and caveats: Researchers report vaccine-induced immune responses in more than 90% of patients.

With respect to this clone: Its antigen is unknown.

Time point given: week 11, during vaccination. Vaccinated patients received 300 ug of mutant IDH1 20-mer peptide per dose, with topical imiquimod. The donors' diagnosis was new WHO grade 3 or 4 astrocytoma that was IDH1-mutant and ATRX-lost. Method: immunoSEQ multiplex PCR; TCRdb's copy keeps in-frame clones and lacks some. The repertoire holds over 55,000 clones, with about nine tenths as singletons. V was clipped by 4 bases and J by 9 bases, with 22 bases between them. Germline CDR1 and CDR2: MDHEN and SYDVKM. CDR3 length: 16 amino acids. The sample consisted of PBMCs, taken from a glioma patient whose treatment included an IDH1 peptide vaccine. The sequence was collected from a man in his forties with glioma. This chain links TRBV28 with TRBJ1-5; tentatively, D is TRBD1 (6 bases). The CDR3 spells CASSSLKQGGYPPQHF. The CDR3 coding sequence is TGTGCCAGCAGTTCCTTGAAACAGGGAGGTTATCCGCCCCAGCATTTT. Looking up the rest from reference TRBV28 and TRBJ1-5 gives the full variable domain: DVKVTQSSRYLVKRTGEKVFLECVQDMDHENMFWYRQDPGLGLRLIYFSYDVKMKEKGDIPEGYSVSREKKERFSLILESASTNQTSMYLCASSSLKQGGYPPQHFGDGTRLSIL.